The sequence of this T cell receptor (beta chain) was determined in a study of cytomegalovirus exposure and HLA in healthy donors. Comments on this clone: Its target is unknown.

Findings of the study overall: In vitro confirmation showed three CMV-associated chains to be CMV antigen specific.

With 60 Vbeta and 13 Jbeta primers, the PCR was carried out. Libraries were prepared by immunoSEQ multiplex PCR; TCRdb keeps only in-frame clonotypes and omits some of them. The table lists approximately 100,000 clones, over 75% of them singletons. The CDR3 has 13 residues. The germline V gene encodes CDR1 LNHNV and CDR2 YYDKDF (reference sequence). The germline V and J ends were trimmed by 0 bases and 8 bases, with 10 bases remaining between them. The sequencing sample was made of PBMCs. This sequence was found in a man in his forties or fifties in good health and CMV-seropositive. The chain couples TRBV15 to TRBJ1-1; TRBD1 is a possible D gene (6 bases). The CDR3 is CATSRDLGTEAFF. The CDR3 region has the DNA TGTGCCACCAGCAGAGATCTGGGGACAGAAGCTTTCTTT.